This T cell receptor beta chain was documented in a study of a mutant IDH1 vaccine in newly diagnosed glioma. Time point noted: baseline, week 1 (first vaccination visit). Treatment: pre-vaccination baseline after standard-of-care therapy. Germline CDR1 and CDR2: SGHDT and YYEEEE. This CDR3 contains 15 residues. The ends were cut back, 4 bases at V and 3 bases at J, with 17 bases in the middle. TCRdb's table, derived via immunoSEQ multiplex PCR, lists solely in-frame clones and lacks some. The sample lists fewer than 45,000 clones; around 82% were seen once. The sequence came from a man between 35 and 55 years old with glioma. Some clones in this sample may be carry-over from other donors' samples. This chain links TRBV5-6 with TRBJ2-7, with D tentatively TRBD2 (6 bases). Sequenced material: PBMCs, taken from a glioma patient treated with radiotherapy, temozolomide or both. In nucleotides, the CDR3 is TGTGCCAGCAGCCGTTGGGGGACTCGCCACTACGAGCAGTACTTC. Translating it yields CASSRWGTRHYEQYF.